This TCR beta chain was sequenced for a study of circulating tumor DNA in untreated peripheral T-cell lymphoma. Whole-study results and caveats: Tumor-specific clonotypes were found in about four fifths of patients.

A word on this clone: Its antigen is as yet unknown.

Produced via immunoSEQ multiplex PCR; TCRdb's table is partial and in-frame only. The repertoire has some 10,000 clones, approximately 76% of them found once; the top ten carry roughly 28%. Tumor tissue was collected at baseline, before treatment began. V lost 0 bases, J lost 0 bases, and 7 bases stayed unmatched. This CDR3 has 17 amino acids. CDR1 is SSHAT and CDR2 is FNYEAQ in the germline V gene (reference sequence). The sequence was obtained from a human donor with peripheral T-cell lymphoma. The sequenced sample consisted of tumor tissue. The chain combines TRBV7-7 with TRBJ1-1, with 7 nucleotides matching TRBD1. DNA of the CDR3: TGTGCCAGCAGCTTAGCGAAGGGACAGAACCTGAACACTGAAGCTTTCTTT. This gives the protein CASSLAKGQNLNTEAFF. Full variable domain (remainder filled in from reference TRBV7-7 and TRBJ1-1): GAGVSQSPRYKVTKRGQDVTLRCDPISSHATLYWYQQALGQGPEFLTYFNYEAQPDKSGLPSDRFSAERPEGSISTLTIQRTEQRDSAMYRCASSLAKGQNLNTEAFFGQGTRLTVV.